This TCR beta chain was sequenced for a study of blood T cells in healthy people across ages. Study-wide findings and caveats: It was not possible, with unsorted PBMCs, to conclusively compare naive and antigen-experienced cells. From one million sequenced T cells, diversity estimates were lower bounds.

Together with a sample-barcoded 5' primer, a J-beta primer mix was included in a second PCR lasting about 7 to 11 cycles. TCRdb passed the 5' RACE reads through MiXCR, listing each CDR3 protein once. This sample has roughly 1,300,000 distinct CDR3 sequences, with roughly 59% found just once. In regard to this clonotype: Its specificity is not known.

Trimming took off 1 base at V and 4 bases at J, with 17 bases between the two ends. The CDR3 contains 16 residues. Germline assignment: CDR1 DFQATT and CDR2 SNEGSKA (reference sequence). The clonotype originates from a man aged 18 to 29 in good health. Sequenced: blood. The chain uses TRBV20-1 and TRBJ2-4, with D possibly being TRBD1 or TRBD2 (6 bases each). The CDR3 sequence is CSARVVAEGGKNIQYF. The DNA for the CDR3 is TGCAGTGCTAGAGTTGTAGCGGAGGGGGGAAAAAACATTCAGTACTTC.